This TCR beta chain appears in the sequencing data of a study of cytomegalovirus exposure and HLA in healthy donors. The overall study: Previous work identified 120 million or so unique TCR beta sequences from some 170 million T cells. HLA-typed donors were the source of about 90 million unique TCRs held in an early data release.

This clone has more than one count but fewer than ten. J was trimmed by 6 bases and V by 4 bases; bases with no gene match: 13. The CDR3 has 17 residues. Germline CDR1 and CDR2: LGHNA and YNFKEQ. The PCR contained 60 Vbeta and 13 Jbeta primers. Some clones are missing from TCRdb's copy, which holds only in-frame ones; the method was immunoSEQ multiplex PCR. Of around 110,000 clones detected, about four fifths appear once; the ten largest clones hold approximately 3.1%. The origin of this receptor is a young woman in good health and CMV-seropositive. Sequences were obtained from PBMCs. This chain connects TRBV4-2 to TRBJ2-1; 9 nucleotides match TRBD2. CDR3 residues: CASSPGGREGGFNEQFF. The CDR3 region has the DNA TGTGCCAGCAGCCCTGGTGGGCGGGAGGGCGGATTCAATGAGCAGTTCTTC.